These 9 T cell receptor beta chains share one sample of origin, sequenced in a study of T cell changes during pregnancy in multiple sclerosis. Clones were sequenced by immunoSEQ multiplex PCR, and TCRdb holds only the in-frame ones, with some missing. The table lists 77,000 or so clones, 80% to 95% of them singletons. Here the sequenced sample was peripheral blood, taken in the second trimester of pregnancy. The receptors were sampled from a female donor in good health, enrolled as a control in a pregnancy study.

The chain joins TRBV30 to TRBJ1-1; D is undetermined. Germline CDR1 is GTSNPN and CDR2 is SVGIG (reference sequence). V was clipped by 0 bases and J by 5 bases, with 13 bases between them. The CDR3 runs 14 residues. The CDR3 nucleotides read TGTGCCTGGAGTGTCGGGCCCCAGCGGACTGAAGCTTTCTTT. The encoded protein is CAWSVGPQRTEAFF. Looking up the rest from reference TRBV30 and TRBJ1-1 gives the full variable domain: SQTIHQWPATLVQPVGSPLSLECTVEGTSNPNLYWYRQAAGRGLQLLFYSVGIGQISSEVPQNLSASRPQDRQFILSSKKLLLSDSGFYLCAWSVGPQRTEAFFGQGTRLTVV.

The J gene is TRBJ2-3, the V gene TRBV9; 11 positions agree with TRBD2. The CDR3 extends over 15 amino acids. From germline, CDR1 is SGDLS and CDR2 YYNGEE. After removal of 4 bases from V and 3 bases from J, the junction contained 4 bases not matched to a gene. The CDR3 is CASSLSGGATDTQYF. CDR3 sequence (DNA): TGTGCCAGCAGCCTTAGCGGGGGGGCGACAGATACGCAGTATTTT.

V and J are TRBV19 and TRBJ1-6, with 9 bases matching TRBD1. This CDR3 has 15 residues. Trimming removed 4 bases from V and 7 bases from J; junction bases left unmatched: 5. The germline gives CDR1 LNHDA, CDR2 SQIVND (reference sequence). CDR3 sequence reads: CASSNKGQGNSPLHF. CDR3 sequence (DNA): TGTGCCAGTAGTAACAAGGGACAGGGAAATTCACCCCTCCACTTT.

There are a few counts of this clone. The rearrangement links TRBV6-4 to TRBJ2-2; D is perhaps TRBD1 (5 bases). Trimming left V 3 bases short and J 5 bases short, with 7 bases between. There are 13 residues in the CDR3. The germline gives CDR1 MRHNA, CDR2 SNTAGT. The CDR3 DNA is TGTGCCAGCAGTGAGCAGGGAACCGGGGAGCTGTTTTTT. Its protein product is CASSEQGTGELFF.

The CDR3 spells CASTPDSTDTQYF. For the CDR3, the DNA is TGTGCCAGTACCCCGGACTCCACAGATACGCAGTATTTT. The chain is built from TRBV19 and TRBJ2-3; D may be TRBD2 (5 bases). Germline loops: CDR1 LNHDA, CDR2 SQIVND (reference sequence). The CDR3 is 13 residues long. The ends were cut back, 7 bases at V and 2 bases at J, with 10 bases in the middle.

The chain links TRBV9 to TRBJ1-2; D ambiguous. Trimming took 0 bases from V and 4 from J, leaving 13 bases between them. The CDR3 runs 15 residues. CDR1 and CDR2 (germline): SGDLS, YYNGEE. CDR3 region: CASSVGDTAGYGYTF. For the CDR3, the DNA is TGTGCCAGCAGCGTAGGTGATACAGCGGGCTATGGCTACACCTTC.

This clone was seen only once. The chain couples TRBV19 to TRBJ1-1; the match to TRBD1 covers 7 bases. Per the germline V gene, CDR1 is LNHDA and CDR2 is SQIVND (reference sequence). The J segment lost 6 bases and the V segment lost 4 bases, leaving 11 bases of the junction unmatched. The CDR3 runs 15 residues. CDR3 residues: CASSKPGQFIPEAFF. The CDR3 DNA reads as TGTGCCAGTAGTAAACCGGGACAGTTCATCCCTGAAGCTTTCTTT.

The genes are TRBV19 and TRBJ1-2; D may be TRBD1 (6 bases). The CDR3 length is 14 residues. With 3 bases removed from V and 3 bases from J, the gap between germline ends came to 11 bases. Germline CDR1 is LNHDA and CDR2 is SQIVND (reference sequence). CDR3 in amino acids: CASSISGAHYGYTF. The CDR3 bases are TGTGCCAGTAGTATTTCAGGGGCCCACTATGGCTACACCTTC.

The rearrangement uses TRBV7-2 and TRBJ1-1; D possibly corresponds to TRBD1 (5 bases). There are 15 residues in the CDR3. The ends were cut back, 4 bases at V and 1 base at J, with 13 bases in the middle. The germline V gene has CDR1 SGHTA and CDR2 FQGNSA. CDR3 region: CASSSTGDRNTEAFF. The CDR3 bases are TGTGCCAGCAGCTCCACAGGAGATAGGAACACTGAAGCTTTCTTT.